These T cell receptor beta chains were read from a single sample in a study of cytomegalovirus exposure and HLA in healthy donors. Libraries were prepared by immunoSEQ multiplex PCR; TCRdb keeps only in-frame clonotypes and omits some of them. The sample contains 100,000 to 150,000 clones, roughly 72% of which appear only once. Sequenced: PBMCs. The receptors were sampled from a woman aged 45 to 65 in good health and CMV-seropositive. Both conserved end residues are part of each CDR3. Fields, in order: clone size, V gene, D gene, J gene, CDR3 DNA, CDR3 protein. The D gene is left open where the match is weak. Size is omitted from some rows. Given values are once, few, many or a class for expanded clones.

-	TRBV7-2	-	TRBJ2-1	TGTGCCAGCAGCTACCGAGAGGGGGCCTACAATGAGCAGTTCTTC	CASSYREGAYNEQFF
-	TRBV5-1	TRBD2	TRBJ2-3	TGCGCCAGCAGCCCCGTCCCGACTAGCGGGGGGACAGATACGCAGTATTTT	CASSPVPTSGGTDTQYF
-	TRBV5-1	-	TRBJ2-2	TGCGCCAGCAGCTTAACTGCGAACACCGGGGAGCTGTTTTTT	CASSLTANTGELFF
-	TRBV7-2	TRBD2	TRBJ2-7	TGTGCCAGCAGCTTTGCGGGGGGCCAAGGTTTCTACGAGCAGTACTTC	CASSFAGGQGFYEQYF
few	TRBV28	-	TRBJ1-2	TGTGCCAGCAGTCCCCAATCAGCTAACTATGGCTACACCTTC	CASSPQSANYGYTF
-	TRBV28	TRBD1	TRBJ2-3	TGTGCCAGCAGACGGGACAGCCACACAGATACGCAGTATTTT	CASRRDSHTDTQYF
-	TRBV5-1	-	TRBJ1-3	TGCGCCAGCAAATGGGGCAGCTCTGGAAACACCATATATTTT	CASKWGSSGNTIYF
once	TRBV5-4	-	TRBJ2-7	TGTGCCAGCAGCTCCTTCAGGGAAATGACCTACGAGCAGTACTTC	CASSSFREMTYEQYF
-	TRBV28	TRBD1	TRBJ1-5	TGTGCCAGCAGTTTGCCGGACAGGGATGGGCCCCAGCATTTT	CASSLPDRDGPQHF
-	TRBV6-6	TRBD1	TRBJ2-3	TGTGCCAGCAGCACGGACAGGGGAGATACGCAGTATTTT	CASSTDRGDTQYF
-	TRBV6-6	TRBD1	TRBJ1-2	TGTGCCAGCAGTTTGCCACAGGGGTTTAACTATGGCTACACCTTC	CASSLPQGFNYGYTF
-	TRBV19	-	TRBJ2-3	TGTGCCAGTAGTAGCTTTGGGACTACAGATACGCAGTATTTT	CASSSFGTTDTQYF
-	TRBV6-1	-	TRBJ1-5	TGTGCCAGTGCCGTCGGTTGGGGGGGCAATCAGCCCCAGCATTTT	CASAVGWGGNQPQHF
-	TRBV5-1	-	TRBJ1-1	TGCGCCTCCAACGGCGGGGTAGGGAACACTGAAGCTTTCTTT	CASNGGVGNTEAFF
few	TRBV29-1	-	TRBJ2-1	TGCAGCGTTGAAGGAACAGACTACAATGAGCAGTTCTTC	CSVEGTDYNEQFF
-	TRBV4-2	-	TRBJ2-7	TGTGCCAGCAGCCACGGACAGATTACCTACGAGCAGTACTTC	CASSHGQITYEQYF
-	TRBV6-6	TRBD1	TRBJ1-4	TGTGCCAGCAGACCGGGACAGCTGAATGAAAAACTGTTTTTT	CASRPGQLNEKLFF
-	TRBV4-3	TRBD1	TRBJ1-1	TGCGCCAGCAGCCTTAGCAGGGGGACTGAAGCTTTCTTT	CASSLSRGTEAFF
-	TRBV2	-	TRBJ2-1	TGTGCCAGCAAGATCCAGGGGAACTACAATGAGCAGTTCTTC	CASKIQGNYNEQFF
-	TRBV25-1	TRBD1	TRBJ2-7	TGTGCCAGCAGTGAAACGGGACAGGCGAGCTACGAGCAGTACTTC	CASSETGQASYEQYF
-	TRBV7-2	TRBD1	TRBJ1-4	TGTGCCAGCAGCTCCGCGACAGGGCGCTCTGAAAAACTGTTTTTT	CASSSATGRSEKLFF
few	TRBV19	TRBD1	TRBJ2-7	TGTGCCAGTAGTGGGACAGGGTCCTACGAGCAGTACTTC	CASSGTGSYEQYF
-	TRBV4-2	-	TRBJ1-2	TGTGCCAGCAGCCAAGATCTAGGGGCAGGGCATGGCTACACCTTC	CASSQDLGAGHGYTF
-	TRBV6-5	TRBD1	TRBJ1-5	TGTGCCAGCAGTTACTCCACAGGGGATTTTCCCCAGCATTTT	CASSYSTGDFPQHF
once	TRBV6-1	-	TRBJ1-5	TGTGCCAGCAGCCAACCGGATCAGCCCCAGCATTTT	CASSQPDQPQHF
-	TRBV5-1	TRBD2	TRBJ2-1	TGCGCCAGCAGCCCACTAGCGGGAACTGGCAATGAGCAGTTCTTC	CASSPLAGTGNEQFF
once	TRBV6-5	TRBD1	TRBJ1-5	TGTGCCAGCAGTTCCCGACAGGGTAGCAATCAGCCCCAGCATTTT	CASSSRQGSNQPQHF
-	TRBV28	-	TRBJ1-1	TGTGCCAGCAGCCTATTCCAAGAAGCTTTCTTT	CASSLFQEAFF
-	TRBV11-3	TRBD2	TRBJ2-3	TGTGCCAGCAGCTCCGCGACTAGCGGGAAAACAGATACGCAGTATTTT	CASSSATSGKTDTQYF
few	TRBV29-1	-	TRBJ1-4	TGCAGCGTCAGACAGCTAACAAATGAAAAACTGTTTTTT	CSVRQLTNEKLFF
few	TRBV11-3	-	TRBJ1-2	TGTGCCAGCAGCTTTAGTTCCGGGGATGGCTACACCTTC	CASSFSSGDGYTF
-	TRBV7-2	-	TRBJ2-5	TGTGCCAGCAGCGCCGTCTCGGGGGGCCTGGAGACCCAGTACTTC	CASSAVSGGLETQYF
few	TRBV11-3	TRBD2	TRBJ2-1	TGTGCCAGCAGCGAATCTGGTAGCGGGAGTTTCAATGAGCAGTTCTTC	CASSESGSGSFNEQFF
few	TRBV19	TRBD1	TRBJ2-7	TGTGCCAGTAGTATCCGACAGGGGGCAAGTTACGAGCAGTACTTC	CASSIRQGASYEQYF
-	TRBV16	TRBD1	TRBJ1-2	TGTGCCAGCAATATGGACAGGGTCTATGGCTACACCTTC	CASNMDRVYGYTF
-	TRBV9	-	TRBJ2-7	TGTGCCAGCAGCGTAGGCACCTTGGGGCTTAACGAGCAGTACTTC	CASSVGTLGLNEQYF
-	TRBV6-1	TRBD2	TRBJ2-5	TGTGCCAGCAGTGAGGGTTCGGCTGCGGGGGAAGAGACCCAGTACTTC	CASSEGSAAGEETQYF
-	TRBV28	TRBD1	TRBJ2-5	TGTGCCAGCAGTACCCGACAGGGCAATCAAGAGACCCAGTACTTC	CASSTRQGNQETQYF
-	TRBV4-3	-	TRBJ2-3	TGCGCCAGCAGCCAAGATTTCAATACGCAGTATTTT	CASSQDFNTQYF
-	TRBV5-1	-	TRBJ1-1	TGCGCCAGCAGCTTGGCTACAGGTGGGGTCACTGAAGCTTTCTTT	CASSLATGGVTEAFF